This TCR beta chain is from a study of T cell responses to AZD1222 COVID-19 vaccine. Sequencing was performed with immunoSEQ multiplex PCR; in TCRdb, only in-frame clones are kept and a portion is missing. Among over 75,000 clones listed, roughly 90% were seen once. Source: peripheral blood, taken on day 0 of AZD1222 vaccination. This receptor was obtained from an adult in good health.

CDR3 DNA sequence: TGTGCCAGCAGTTATAAAGACAGATATGGAAATTCACCCCTCCACTTT. This codes for CASSYKDRYGNSPLHF. The chain is built from TRBV6-2 or TRBV6-3 and TRBJ1-6, with D possibly matching TRBD1 (5 bases). Germline V gene sequence: CDR1 MNHEY, CDR2 SVGEGT. The CDR3 spans 16 residues. Between the trimmed V and J ends, which lost 3 bases and 7 bases, there was a span of 16 bases.